This T cell receptor (beta chain) was obtained from a study of human T cells and chemical hapten exposure. As for the study in general: DPC at 2% was the sensitizing agent, placed on around 2 cm by around 2 cm of upper inner arm skin. Study-wide findings and caveats: The count of PT1 expanded TCRs correlated positively with patch test score. It should be noted that donors had alopecia, so their immune response may differ from healthy people's.

The V and J ends lost 8 bases and 9 bases respectively, with 17 bases between them. There are 13 residues in the CDR3. Individual cDNA molecules in this library carried unique molecular identifiers. TCRdb reprocessed the RACE reads via MiXCR and lists one record per CDR3 protein. The profile covers tens of thousands of distinct CDR3 sequences, with 13% appearing a single time and more than 4.5% taken by the ten largest. Noted time point: patch test 3, about 24 weeks after DPC sensitization. Treatment defined: therapeutic diphenylcyclopropenone sensitization with weekly scalp DPC. This clonotype was seen a handful of times. The antigen is not known.

The chain links TRBV12-3 or TRBV12-4 to TRBJ2-1; D is uncertain. The sample here was whole blood, taken in connection with sensitization to the hapten diphenylcyclopropenone (DPC). This TCR came from a woman aged 45-59 years with alopecia areata. Some clones in this sample may be carry-over from other donors' samples. CDR3 in amino acids: CASGVIHQTEQFF. The CDR3 bases are TGTGCCAGCGGAGTTATCCACCAGACTGAGCAGTTCTTC.